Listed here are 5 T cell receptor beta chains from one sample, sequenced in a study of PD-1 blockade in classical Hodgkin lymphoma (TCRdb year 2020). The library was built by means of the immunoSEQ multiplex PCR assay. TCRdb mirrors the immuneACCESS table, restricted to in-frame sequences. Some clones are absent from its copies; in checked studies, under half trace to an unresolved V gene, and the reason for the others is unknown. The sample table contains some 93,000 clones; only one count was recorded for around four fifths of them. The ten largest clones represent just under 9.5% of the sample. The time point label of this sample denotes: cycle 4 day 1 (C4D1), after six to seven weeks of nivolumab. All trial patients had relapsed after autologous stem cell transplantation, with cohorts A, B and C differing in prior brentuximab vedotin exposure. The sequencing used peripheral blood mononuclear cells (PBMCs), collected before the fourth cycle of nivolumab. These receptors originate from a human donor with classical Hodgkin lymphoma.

The CDR3 region is CASSFSGSPGYEQYF. The CDR3 DNA is TGTGCCAGCAGCTTTAGCGGGAGTCCCGGCTACGAGCAGTACTTC. This chain joins TRBV7-2 and TRBJ2-7; 9 nucleotides line up with TRBD2. The germline V gene has CDR1 SGHTA and CDR2 FQGNSA. J lost 3 bases, V lost 3 bases, and 6 bases had no gene match. The CDR3 extends over 15 amino acids. Drawing the rest from reference TRBV7-2 and TRBJ2-7, the complete variable domain is GAGVSQSPSNKVTEKGKDVELRCDPISGHTALYWYRQSLGQGLEFLIYFQGNSAPDKSGLPSDRFSAERTGGSVSTLTIQRTQQEDSAVYLCASSFSGSPGYEQYFGPGTRLTVT.

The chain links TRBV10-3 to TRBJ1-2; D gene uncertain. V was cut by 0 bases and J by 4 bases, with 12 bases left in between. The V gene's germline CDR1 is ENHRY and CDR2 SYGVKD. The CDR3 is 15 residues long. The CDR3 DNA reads TGTGCCATCAGTGAGTCGATAACAGCTCGCTATGGCTACACCTTC. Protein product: CAISESITARYGYTF.

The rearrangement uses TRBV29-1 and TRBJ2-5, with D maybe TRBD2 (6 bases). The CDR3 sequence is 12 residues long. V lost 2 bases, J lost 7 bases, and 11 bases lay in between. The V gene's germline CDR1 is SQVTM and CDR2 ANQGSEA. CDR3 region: CSVEFSGRTQYF. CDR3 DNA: TGCAGCGTTGAATTTAGCGGACGGACCCAGTACTTC.

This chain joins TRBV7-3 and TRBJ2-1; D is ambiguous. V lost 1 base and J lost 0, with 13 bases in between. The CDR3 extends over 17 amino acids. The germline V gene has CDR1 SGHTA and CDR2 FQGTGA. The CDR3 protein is CASSLKHPSSSYNEQFF. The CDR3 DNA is TGTGCCAGCAGCTTAAAACACCCATCAAGCTCCTACAATGAGCAGTTCTTC.

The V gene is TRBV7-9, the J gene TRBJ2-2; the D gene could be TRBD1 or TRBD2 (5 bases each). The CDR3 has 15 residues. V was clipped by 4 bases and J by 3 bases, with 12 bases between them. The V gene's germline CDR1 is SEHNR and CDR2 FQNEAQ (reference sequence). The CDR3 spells CASSSRDHYTGELFF. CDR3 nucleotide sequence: TGTGCCAGCAGCTCCAGGGACCACTACACCGGGGAGCTGTTTTTT.